This T cell receptor beta chain originates from a study of cytomegalovirus exposure and HLA in healthy donors. Study findings and constraints: In a later analysis, TCR association rates varied by HLA locus: DRB1 most, HLA-C fewest.

About this clone itself: Its target is not known.

The donors comprised healthy bone marrow donors. This CDR3 region has 15 residues. Looked up from germline, CDR1 is SGHNT and CDR2 is YYREEE (reference sequence). V was cut by 4 bases and J by 0 bases, with 13 bases left in between. The PCR had 60 Vbeta and 13 Jbeta primers. TCRdb keeps only in-frame clones here, not all; method: immunoSEQ multiplex PCR. The sample has 150,000 to 200,000 clones, around four fifths seen once. The gene calls are TRBV5-4 and TRBJ1-1; maybe TRBD1 (6 bases). The specimen was PBMCs. This TCR came from a man in his forties or fifties in good health and CMV-seropositive. CDR3 protein: CASSRIQGLNTEAFF. The CDR3 DNA reads TGTGCCAGCAGCCGAATACAGGGTTTGAACACTGAAGCTTTCTTT.